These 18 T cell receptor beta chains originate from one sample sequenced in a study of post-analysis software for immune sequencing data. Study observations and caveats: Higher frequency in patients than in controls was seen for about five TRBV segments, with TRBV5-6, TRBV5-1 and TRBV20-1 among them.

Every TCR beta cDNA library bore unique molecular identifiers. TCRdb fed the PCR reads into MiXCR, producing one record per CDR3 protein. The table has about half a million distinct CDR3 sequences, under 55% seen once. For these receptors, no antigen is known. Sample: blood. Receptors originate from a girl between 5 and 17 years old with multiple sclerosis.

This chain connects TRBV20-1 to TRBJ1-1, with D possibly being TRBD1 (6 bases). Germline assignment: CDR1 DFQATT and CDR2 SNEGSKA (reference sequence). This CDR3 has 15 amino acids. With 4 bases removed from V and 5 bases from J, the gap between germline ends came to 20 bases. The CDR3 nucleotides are TGCAGTGCTAAGAGACAGGCCTCGTTAGGAACTGAAGCTTTCTTT. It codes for CSAKRQASLGTEAFF.

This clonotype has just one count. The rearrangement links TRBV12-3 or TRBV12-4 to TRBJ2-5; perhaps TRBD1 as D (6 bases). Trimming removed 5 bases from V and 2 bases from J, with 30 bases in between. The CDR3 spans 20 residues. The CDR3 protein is CASSLPTYQGNRDAQETQYF. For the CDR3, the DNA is TGTGCCAGCAGTCTCCCTACCTATCAGGGGAACCGGGACGCTCAAGAGACCCAGTACTTC.

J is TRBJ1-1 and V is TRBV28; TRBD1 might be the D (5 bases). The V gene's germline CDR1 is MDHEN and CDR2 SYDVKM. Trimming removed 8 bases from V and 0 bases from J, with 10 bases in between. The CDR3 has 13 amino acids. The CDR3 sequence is CASRGTVNTEAFF. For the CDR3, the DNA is TGTGCCAGCCGCGGGACGGTGAACACTGAAGCTTTCTTT.

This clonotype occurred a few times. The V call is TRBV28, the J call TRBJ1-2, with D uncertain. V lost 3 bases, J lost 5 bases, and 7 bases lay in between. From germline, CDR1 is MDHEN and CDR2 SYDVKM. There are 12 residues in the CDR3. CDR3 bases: TGTGCCAGCAGTTTTAAGGGTTATGGCTACACCTTC. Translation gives CASSFKGYGYTF.

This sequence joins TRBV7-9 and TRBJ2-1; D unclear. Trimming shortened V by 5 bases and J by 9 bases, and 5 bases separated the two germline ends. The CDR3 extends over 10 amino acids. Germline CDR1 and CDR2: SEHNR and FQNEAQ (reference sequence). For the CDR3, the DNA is TGTGCCAGCAGCGCGAGTGAGCAGTTCTTC. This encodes CASSASEQFF.

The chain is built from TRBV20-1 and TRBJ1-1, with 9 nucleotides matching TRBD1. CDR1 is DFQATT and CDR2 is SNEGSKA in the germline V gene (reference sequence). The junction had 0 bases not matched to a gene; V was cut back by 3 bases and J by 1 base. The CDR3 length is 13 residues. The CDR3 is CSARTGGNTEAFF. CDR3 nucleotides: TGCAGTGCTAGGACAGGGGGGAACACTGAAGCTTTCTTT.

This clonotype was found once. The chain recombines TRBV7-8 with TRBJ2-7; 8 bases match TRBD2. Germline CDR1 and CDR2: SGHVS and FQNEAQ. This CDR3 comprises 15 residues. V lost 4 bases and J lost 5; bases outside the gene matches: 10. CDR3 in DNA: TGTGCCAGCAGCTCCCCGGGACTAGGAGGCCACGAGCAGTACTTC. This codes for CASSSPGLGGHEQYF. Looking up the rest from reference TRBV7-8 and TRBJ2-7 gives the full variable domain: GAGVSQSPRYKVAKRGQDVALRCDPISGHVSLFWYQQALGQGPEFLTYFQNEAQLDKSGLPSDRFFAERPEGSVSTLKIQRTQQEDSAVYLCASSSPGLGGHEQYFGPGTRLTVT.

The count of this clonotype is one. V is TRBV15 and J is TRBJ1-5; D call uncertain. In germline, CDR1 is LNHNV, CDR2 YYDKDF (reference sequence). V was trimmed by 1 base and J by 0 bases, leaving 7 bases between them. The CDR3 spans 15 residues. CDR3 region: CATSRARGSNQPQHF. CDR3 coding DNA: TGTGCCACCAGCAGAGCCCGGGGTAGCAATCAGCCCCAGCATTTT.

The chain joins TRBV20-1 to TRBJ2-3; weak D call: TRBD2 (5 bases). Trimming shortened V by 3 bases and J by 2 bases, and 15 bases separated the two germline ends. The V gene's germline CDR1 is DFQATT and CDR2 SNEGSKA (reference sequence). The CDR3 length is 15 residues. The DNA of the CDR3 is TGCAGTGCTAGTTCGGTGGTGGGAGACACAGATACGCAGTATTTT. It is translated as CSASSVVGDTDTQYF.

The DNA of the CDR3 is TGTGCCAGCAGGGTCCCAGCGGGGAGGGATACGCAGTATTTT. This encodes CASRVPAGRDTQYF. The chain links TRBV7-2 to TRBJ2-3, with 7 bases that match TRBD2. Germline CDR1 is SGHTA and CDR2 is FQGNSA. This CDR3 region has 14 residues. V dropped 6 bases and J dropped 6; count of bases not matched to a gene: 9.

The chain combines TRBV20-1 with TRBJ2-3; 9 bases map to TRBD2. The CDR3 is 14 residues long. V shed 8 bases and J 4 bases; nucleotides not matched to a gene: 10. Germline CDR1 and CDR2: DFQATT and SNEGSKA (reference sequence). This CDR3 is CSSIAGDGSDTQYF. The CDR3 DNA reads TGCAGTTCTATAGCGGGAGACGGCTCAGATACGCAGTATTTT.

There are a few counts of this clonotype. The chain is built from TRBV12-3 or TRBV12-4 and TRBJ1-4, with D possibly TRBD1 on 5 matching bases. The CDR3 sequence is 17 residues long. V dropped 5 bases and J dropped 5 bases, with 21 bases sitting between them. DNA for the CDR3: TGTGCCAGCAGTCCCAATGGGGGGGGAGGTGGCAATGAAAAACTGTTTTTT. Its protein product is CASSPNGGGGGNEKLFF.

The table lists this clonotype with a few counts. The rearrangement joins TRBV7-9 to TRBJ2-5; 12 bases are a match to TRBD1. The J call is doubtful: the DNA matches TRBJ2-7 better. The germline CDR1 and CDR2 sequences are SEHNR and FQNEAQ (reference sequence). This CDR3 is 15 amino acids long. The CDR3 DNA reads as TGTGCCAGCAGCTCCCGGGACAGGGGGCGAAACGAGCAGTACTTC. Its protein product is CASSSRDRGRNEQYF.

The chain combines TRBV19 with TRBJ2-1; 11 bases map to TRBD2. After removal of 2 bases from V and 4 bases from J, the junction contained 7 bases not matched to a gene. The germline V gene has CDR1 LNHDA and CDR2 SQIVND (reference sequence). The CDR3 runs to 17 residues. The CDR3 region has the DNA TGTGCCAGTAGTATATCCATTAGCGGGAGGGATTACAATGAGCAGTTCTTC. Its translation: CASSISISGRDYNEQFF.

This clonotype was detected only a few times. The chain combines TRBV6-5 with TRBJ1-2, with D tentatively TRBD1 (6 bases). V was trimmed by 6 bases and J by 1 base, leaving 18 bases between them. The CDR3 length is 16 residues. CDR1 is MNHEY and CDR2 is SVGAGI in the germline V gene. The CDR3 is CASRLLGGFNNYGYTF. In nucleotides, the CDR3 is TGTGCCAGCAGACTCTTAGGGGGGTTCAATAACTATGGCTACACCTTC.

CDR3 sequence reads: CASRDSRYTEAFF. DNA for the CDR3: TGTGCCAGCCGGGACTCGAGGTACACTGAAGCTTTCTTT. The V gene is TRBV2, the J gene TRBJ1-1; D may be TRBD1 (5 bases). CDR1 SNHLY and CDR2 FYNNEI come from the germline V gene. The CDR3 has 13 amino acids. The V end was cut by 8 bases, the J end by 3 bases, with 13 bases between.

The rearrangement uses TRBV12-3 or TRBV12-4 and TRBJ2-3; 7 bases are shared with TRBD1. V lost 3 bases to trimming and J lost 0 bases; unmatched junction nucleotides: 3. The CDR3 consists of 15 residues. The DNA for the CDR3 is TGTGCCAGCAGTTTGAGGGGGCGGAGCACAGATACGCAGTATTTT. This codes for CASSLRGRSTDTQYF.

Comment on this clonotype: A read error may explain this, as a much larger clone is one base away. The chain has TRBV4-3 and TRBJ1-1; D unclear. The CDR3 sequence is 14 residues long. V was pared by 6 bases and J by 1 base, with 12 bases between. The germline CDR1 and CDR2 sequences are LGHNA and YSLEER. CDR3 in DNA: TGCGCCAGCAGGTTTGGACTGGGGAACACTGAAGCTTTCTTT. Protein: CASRFGLGNTEAFF.